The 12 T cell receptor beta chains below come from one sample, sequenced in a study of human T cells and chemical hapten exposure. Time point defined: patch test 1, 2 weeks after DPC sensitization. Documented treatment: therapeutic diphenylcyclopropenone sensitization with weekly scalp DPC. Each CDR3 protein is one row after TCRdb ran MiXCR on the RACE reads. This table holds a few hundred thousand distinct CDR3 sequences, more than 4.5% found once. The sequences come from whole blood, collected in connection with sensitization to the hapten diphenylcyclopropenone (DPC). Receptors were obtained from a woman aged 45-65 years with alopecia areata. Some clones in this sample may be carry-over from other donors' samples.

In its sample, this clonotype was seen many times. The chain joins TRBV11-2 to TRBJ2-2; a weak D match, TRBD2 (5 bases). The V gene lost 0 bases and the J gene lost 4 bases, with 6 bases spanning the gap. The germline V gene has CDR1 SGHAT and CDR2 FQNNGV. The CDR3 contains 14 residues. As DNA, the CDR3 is TGTGCCAGCAGCTTAGAGGCGGGCACCGGGGAGCTGTTTTTT. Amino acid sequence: CASSLEAGTGELFF.

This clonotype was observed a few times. The CDR3 spells CAISPGQGVETQYF. The CDR3 region has the DNA TGTGCCATCAGCCCGGGACAGGGGGTTGAGACCCAGTACTTC. This chain connects TRBV10-3 to TRBJ2-5; 11 bases align to TRBD1. V gave up 6 bases and J gave up 5 bases; unmatched junction bases: 5. The CDR3 runs to 14 residues. Germline loops: CDR1 ENHRY, CDR2 SYGVKD.

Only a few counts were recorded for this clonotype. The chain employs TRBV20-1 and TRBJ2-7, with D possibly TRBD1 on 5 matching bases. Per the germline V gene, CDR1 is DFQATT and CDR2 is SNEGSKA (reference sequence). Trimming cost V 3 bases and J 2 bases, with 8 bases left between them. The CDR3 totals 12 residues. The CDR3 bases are TGCAGTGCTAGGGGGCTTACCTACGAGCAGTACTTC. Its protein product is CSARGLTYEQYF.

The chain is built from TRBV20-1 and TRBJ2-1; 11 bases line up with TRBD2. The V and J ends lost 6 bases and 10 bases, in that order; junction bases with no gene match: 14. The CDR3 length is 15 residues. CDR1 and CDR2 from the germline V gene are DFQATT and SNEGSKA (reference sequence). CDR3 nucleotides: TGCAGTGCCACAATAACTAGCGGGAGTTATCGGGAGCAGTTCTTC. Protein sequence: CSATITSGSYREQFF.

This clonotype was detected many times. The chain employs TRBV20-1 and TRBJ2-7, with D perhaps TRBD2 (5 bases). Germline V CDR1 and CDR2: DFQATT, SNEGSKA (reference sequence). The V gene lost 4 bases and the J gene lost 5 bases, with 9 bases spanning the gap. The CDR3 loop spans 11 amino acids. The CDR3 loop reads CSATPGNEQYF. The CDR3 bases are TGCAGTGCTACGCCGGGGAACGAGCAGTACTTC.

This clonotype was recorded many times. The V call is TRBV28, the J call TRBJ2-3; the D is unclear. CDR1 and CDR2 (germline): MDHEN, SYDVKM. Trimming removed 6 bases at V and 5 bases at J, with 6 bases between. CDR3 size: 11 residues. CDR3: CASRIKDTQYF. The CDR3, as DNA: TGTGCCAGCAGAATCAAAGATACGCAGTATTTT. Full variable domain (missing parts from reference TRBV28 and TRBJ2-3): DVKVTQSSRYLVKRTGEKVFLECVQDMDHENMFWYRQDPGLGLRLIYFSYDVKMKEKGDIPEGYSVSREKKERFSLILESASTNQTSMYLCASRIKDTQYFGPGTRLTVL.

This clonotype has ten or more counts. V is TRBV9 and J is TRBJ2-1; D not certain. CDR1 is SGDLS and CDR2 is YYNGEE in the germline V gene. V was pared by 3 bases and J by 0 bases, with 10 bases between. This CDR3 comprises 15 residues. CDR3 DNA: TGTGCCAGCAGCGAGGACCACAGCTCCTACAATGAGCAGTTCTTC. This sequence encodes CASSEDHSSYNEQFF.

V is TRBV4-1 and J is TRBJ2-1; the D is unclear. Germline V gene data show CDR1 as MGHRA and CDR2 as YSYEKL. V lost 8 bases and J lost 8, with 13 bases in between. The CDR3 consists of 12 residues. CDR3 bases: TGCGCCAGCGGCCCATCGAACGATGAGCAGTTCTTC. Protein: CASGPSNDEQFF.

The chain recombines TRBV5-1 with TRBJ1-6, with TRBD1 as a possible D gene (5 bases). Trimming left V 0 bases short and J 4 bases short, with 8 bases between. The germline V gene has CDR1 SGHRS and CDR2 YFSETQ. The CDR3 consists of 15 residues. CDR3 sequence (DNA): TGCGCCAGCAGCTTGGACGGGGGTTATAATTCACCCCTCCACTTT. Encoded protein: CASSLDGGYNSPLHF.

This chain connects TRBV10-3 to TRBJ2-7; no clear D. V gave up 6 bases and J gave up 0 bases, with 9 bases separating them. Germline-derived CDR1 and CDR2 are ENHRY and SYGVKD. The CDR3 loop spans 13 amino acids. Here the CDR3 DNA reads TGTGCCATCAGCCCGGAAAGCTCCTACGAGCAGTACTTC. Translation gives CAISPESSYEQYF.

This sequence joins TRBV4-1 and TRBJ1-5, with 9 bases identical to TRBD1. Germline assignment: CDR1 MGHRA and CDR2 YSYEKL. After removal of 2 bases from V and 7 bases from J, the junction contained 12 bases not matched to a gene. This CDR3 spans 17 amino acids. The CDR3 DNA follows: TGCGCCAGCAGCCAAAGAATTCCCGGGACAGGGAAGCAGCCCCAGCATTTT. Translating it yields CASSQRIPGTGKQPQHF.

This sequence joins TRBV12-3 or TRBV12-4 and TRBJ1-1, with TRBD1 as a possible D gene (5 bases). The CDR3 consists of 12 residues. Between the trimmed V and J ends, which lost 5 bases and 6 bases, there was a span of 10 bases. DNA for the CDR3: TGTGCCAGCAGTCCGGGACCCGCTGAAGCTTTCTTT. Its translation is CASSPGPAEAFF.